These 24 T cell receptor beta chains were sequenced from one sample in a study of CD8 T cells in ankylosing spondylitis. MiXCR was run by TCRdb on the 5' RACE reads, yielding one entry per CDR3 protein. The sample includes tens of thousands of distinct CDR3 sequences, about 5.2% of them seen just once. Sequencing used blood, either unsorted or a sorted T cell fraction (not recorded which). The receptors stem from a male donor with ankylosing spondylitis or in good health (not recorded which).

In this sample, this clonotype turned up a few times. V usage is TRBV7-2 and J usage is TRBJ2-1, with TRBD2 identical over 7 bases. CDR1 and CDR2 from the germline V gene are SGHTA and FQGNSA. This CDR3 spans 15 amino acids. J was trimmed by 3 bases and V by 0 bases; bases with no gene match: 2. As DNA, the CDR3 is TGTGCCAGCAGCTTAGCTTGGGGGGGCTACAATGAGCAGTTCTTC. Protein sequence: CASSLAWGGYNEQFF.

This clonotype was seen ten or more times. The chain joins TRBV19 to TRBJ2-3; either TRBD1 or TRBD2 may supply D (6 bases each). The V gene's germline CDR1 is LNHDA and CDR2 SQIVND (reference sequence). The ends were cut back, 5 bases at V and 4 bases at J, with 19 bases in the middle. The CDR3 sequence is 16 residues long. The CDR3 loop is CASSVQQGGRADTQYF. In DNA, the CDR3 is TGTGCCAGTAGTGTACAACAGGGAGGAAGGGCAGATACGCAGTATTTT.

This clonotype appeared many times. The chain has TRBV7-3 and TRBJ2-5; D is ambiguous. The germline CDR1 and CDR2 sequences are SGHTA and FQGTGA. Trimming removed 0 bases at V and 5 bases at J, with 7 bases between. The CDR3 covers 13 residues. CDR3 in amino acids: CASSLTPRETQYF. The CDR3 coding sequence is TGTGCCAGCAGCTTAACCCCGAGGGAGACCCAGTACTTC.

This clonotype was recorded at least ten times. This chain uses TRBV20-1 with TRBJ2-7; TRBD1 or TRBD2 may be the D gene (5 bases each). The V gene's germline CDR1 is DFQATT and CDR2 SNEGSKA (reference sequence). The CDR3 totals 14 residues. The germline V and J ends were trimmed by 3 bases and 3 bases, with 15 bases remaining between them. The CDR3 DNA sequence: TGCAGTGCTAGGTACAGTCTGGGGGACTACGAGCAGTACTTC. Encoded protein: CSARYSLGDYEQYF.

This clonotype was seen repeatedly, ten times or more. The CDR3 DNA sequence: TGTGCCAGCAGCCAAGATCGACAGACTTCATCCTACGAGCAGTACTTC. This sequence encodes CASSQDRQTSSYEQYF. The rearrangement uses TRBV4-2 and TRBJ2-7; a weak D match, TRBD1 (5 bases). Germline CDR1 LGHNA, CDR2 YNFKEQ. V lost 0 bases to trimming and J lost 1 base, with 13 bases between them. CDR3 length: 16 residues.

This clonotype showed up many times. The chain employs TRBV15 and TRBJ2-1, with 10 nucleotides matching TRBD2. Germline trimming cut 0 bases from V and 4 bases from J; bases unmatched to any gene: 9. CDR3 size: 18 residues. Germline lookup yields CDR1 LNHNV and CDR2 YYDKDF (reference sequence). The CDR3 nucleotides are TGTGCCACCAGCAGAGATGAGCTGGGACTAGCGACTTACAATGAGCAGTTCTTC. This gives the protein CATSRDELGLATYNEQFF.

This clonotype was detected many times. This rearrangement joins TRBV5-1 to TRBJ2-5; D is undetermined. The V and J ends lost 4 bases and 0 bases respectively, with 10 bases between them. The CDR3 extends over 14 amino acids. Per the germline V gene, CDR1 is SGHRS and CDR2 is YFSETQ. CDR3 region: CASSTRQYQETQYF. Written as DNA, the CDR3 is TGCGCCAGCAGCACGCGTCAGTACCAAGAGACCCAGTACTTC.

This clonotype was seen many times. This rearrangement joins TRBV9 to TRBJ2-1, with D possibly TRBD1 on 6 matching bases. V lost 0 bases and J lost 0, with 13 bases in between. CDR3 length equals 17 residues. Germline CDR1 SGDLS, CDR2 YYNGEE. CDR3 in amino acids: CASSVGTGMSSYNEQFF. CDR3 nucleotides: TGTGCCAGCAGCGTAGGTACAGGGATGAGCTCCTACAATGAGCAGTTCTTC.

This clonotype was detected only a few times. The chain links TRBV4-3 to TRBJ2-1; D not certain. The length of the CDR3 is 14 residues. Trimming took off 4 bases at V and 8 bases at J, with 15 bases between the two ends. The V gene's germline CDR1 is LGHNA and CDR2 YSLEER. CDR3 sequence (DNA): TGCGCCAGCAGCCCCCGAGTATTGGGCGATGAGCAGTTCTTC. Translation gives CASSPRVLGDEQFF.

This clonotype was observed many times. The chain has TRBV5-1 and TRBJ2-6, with D possibly matching TRBD1 (6 bases). From germline, CDR1 is SGHRS and CDR2 YFSETQ. Trimming left V 4 bases short and J 0 bases short, with 26 bases between. The CDR3 runs to 21 residues. The CDR3: CASSPTLSPTGTGSGANVLTF. CDR3 bases: TGCGCCAGCAGCCCAACCCTAAGCCCTACAGGGACCGGCTCTGGGGCCAACGTCCTGACTTTC.

This clonotype occurred many times. This chain joins TRBV11-2 and TRBJ2-7, with a tentative D call TRBD1 (5 bases). The CDR3 has 16 amino acids. Trimming removed 1 base from V and 3 bases from J, with 16 bases in between. Germline lookup yields CDR1 SGHAT and CDR2 FQNNGV. The CDR3 loop reads CASSLVVDSHRYEQYF. CDR3 in DNA: TGTGCCAGCAGCTTAGTGGTCGACAGTCATCGCTACGAGCAGTACTTC.

This clonotype has a count of ten or more. The rearrangement uses TRBV23-1 and TRBJ2-7; D is possibly TRBD1 or TRBD2 (5 bases each). TRBV23-1 is flagged as an ORF with uncertain function. V was shortened by 4 bases and J by 0 bases, with 16 bases between the two germline ends. This CDR3 region has 16 residues. CDR3 nucleotide sequence: TGCGCCAGCAGTCTCACACTCCGGGACCACTCCTACGAGCAGTACTTC. This encodes CASSLTLRDHSYEQYF.

This clonotype was detected many times. The chain carries TRBV29-1 and TRBJ2-5, with no clear D. V was pared by 4 bases and J by 5 bases, with 14 bases between. CDR1 is SQVTM and CDR2 is ANQGSEA in the germline V gene. CDR3 length: 13 amino acids. CDR3 sequence: CSVGLAGLETQYF. The CDR3 bases are TGCAGCGTTGGTCTCGCCGGATTGGAGACCCAGTACTTC.

This clonotype came up many times. The chain recombines TRBV12-3 or TRBV12-4 with TRBJ2-6; 9 nucleotides agree with TRBD1. The CDR3 is made up of 18 amino acids. J was trimmed by 0 bases and V by 6 bases; bases with no gene match: 9. The CDR3 loop is CASRSGTGLSSGANVLTF. Written as DNA, the CDR3 is TGTGCCAGCAGGTCCGGGACAGGGCTCTCCTCTGGGGCCAACGTCCTGACTTTC.

This clonotype appeared many times. The chain combines TRBV2 with TRBJ2-1; 7 positions agree with TRBD2. CDR1 is SNHLY, CDR2 FYNNEI, per germline. Germline trimming cut 10 bases from V and 4 bases from J; bases unmatched to any gene: 19. The CDR3 extends over 17 amino acids. CDR3 nucleotides: TGTGCCACCCTACCCAGCGGGGAAACTGTTACATACAATGAGCAGTTCTTC. Encoded protein: CATLPSGETVTYNEQFF. The full variable domain, with the rest looked up from reference TRBV2 and TRBJ2-1, is EPEVTQTPSHQVTQMGQEVILRCVPISNHLYFYWYRQILGQKVEFLVSFYNNEISEKSEIFDDQFSVERPDGSNFTLKIRSTKLEDSAMYFCATLPSGETVTYNEQFFGPGTRLTVL.

This clonotype was seen only a few times. This sequence may be a read error, since a much larger clone differs from it by one base. This chain joins TRBV12-3 or TRBV12-4 and TRBJ2-6; D gene ambiguous. V shed 8 bases and J shed 0 bases, with 14 bases lying between them. The CDR3 is 16 residues long. The CDR3 protein is CASGIRSTSGANVLTF. In nucleotides, the CDR3 is TGTGCCAGCGGTATTCGTTCCACCTCTGGGGCCAACGTCCTGACTTTC.

V gene TRBV10-3 combines with J gene TRBJ2-3, with TRBD2 matching over 12 bases. The CDR3 spans 19 residues. V lost 8 bases to trimming and J lost 4 bases; unmatched junction nucleotides: 19. Germline CDR1 is ENHRY and CDR2 is SYGVKD. CDR3 coding DNA: TGTGCCATCTGCCCCGAGGGCAAGACTAGCGGGGGAGGGCCAGATACGCAGTATTTT. Translation gives CAICPEGKTSGGGPDTQYF.

This clonotype was counted many times. This CDR3 reads CASSLGPPTGVGETQYF. The CDR3 bases are TGTGCCAGCAGCTTAGGGCCCCCGACAGGGGTCGGGGAGACCCAGTACTTC. The rearrangement links TRBV7-8 to TRBJ2-5, with 8 bases lining up with TRBD1. The length of the CDR3 is 17 residues. CDR1 SGHVS and CDR2 FQNEAQ come from the germline V gene. The junction had 12 bases not matched to a gene; V was cut back by 1 base and J by 5 bases.

The chain combines TRBV7-8 with TRBJ2-2, with D unresolved. Per germline, CDR1 SGHVS and CDR2 FQNEAQ. This CDR3 spans 13 amino acids. Trimming took off 6 bases at V and 5 bases at J, with 10 bases between the two ends. CDR3 amino acids: CASSFTSTGELFF. The CDR3 DNA sequence: TGTGCCAGCAGTTTTACGTCGACCGGGGAGCTGTTTTTT.

With respect to this clonotype: A much larger clone is a single base away; this may be a read error. This chain connects TRBV20-1 to TRBJ2-2, with 8 bases that match TRBD2. This CDR3 comprises 16 residues. Germline V CDR1 and CDR2: DFQATT, SNEGSKA (reference sequence). The CDR3 DNA follows: TGCTGTGCTAGATTCGGGGGGGCCTCGAACACCGGGGAGCTGTTTTTT. This sequence encodes CCARFGGASNTGELFF.

This clonotype has a count of ten or more. The chain has TRBV29-1 and TRBJ2-7, with 7 bases identical to TRBD2. Looked up from germline, CDR1 is SQVTM and CDR2 is ANQGSEA. The length of the CDR3 is 12 residues. J gave up 6 bases and V 7 bases, and 9 bases lay outside the gene matches. The CDR3 region is CSASGTTLEQYF. The CDR3, as DNA: TGCAGCGCTTCCGGGACTACTCTCGAGCAGTACTTC.

This clonotype was seen repeatedly, ten times or more. The chain combines TRBV5-1 with TRBJ2-1, with D maybe TRBD2 (7 bases). V gave up 0 bases and J gave up 6 bases, with 19 bases separating them. Germline V gives CDR1 SGHRS, CDR2 YFSETQ. The CDR3 contains 17 residues. The CDR3 DNA reads TGCGCCAGCAGCTTGGCCTTGGGGGGGCAGGTCGTCAATGAGCAGTTCTTC. Its protein product is CASSLALGGQVVNEQFF.

This clonotype was seen repeatedly, ten times or more. The chain recombines TRBV20-1 with TRBJ2-5, with D perhaps TRBD2 (7 bases). The CDR3 covers 12 residues. Germline V gene lookup returns CDR1 DFQATT and CDR2 SNEGSKA (reference sequence). V gave up 5 bases and J gave up 5 bases, with 12 bases separating them. The CDR3 sequence is CSAPRGAETQYF. Written as DNA, the CDR3 is TGCAGTGCTCCCCGGGGGGCCGAGACCCAGTACTTC.

This clonotype has at least ten counts. Here the CDR3 DNA reads TGTGCCAGCAGCCTAGGGACAGGCCCTCGGTCCGGGGAGCTGTTTTTT. As protein: CASSLGTGPRSGELFF. The chain is built from TRBV7-6 and TRBJ2-2, with 8 bases lining up with TRBD1. The V gene end was trimmed by 5 bases and the J gene end by 6 bases; junction bases not matched to a gene: 11. Per germline, CDR1 SGHVS and CDR2 FNYEAQ. This CDR3 contains 16 residues.